This T cell receptor beta chain derives from a study of T cell repertoires in cytomegalovirus infection. About the research overall: The public TCR beta signatures pointed to both CMV infection and matching HLA type.

This clonotype occurred many times. Its antigen remains unknown. CDR3 size: 15 residues. Germline trimming cut 2 bases from V and 3 bases from J; bases unmatched to any gene: 1. Looked up from germline, CDR1 is MNHNS and CDR2 is SASEGT. TCRdb reprocessed the reads via MiXCR and lists one record per CDR3 protein. The sample carries 200,000 to 300,000 distinct CDR3 sequences, roughly an eighth recorded once. Study-wide findings and caveats: Clonotype analysis showed dominance of the ex vivo response by HLA-C-restricted CMV-specific TCR beta clonotypes. Identification of carriers of CMV plus the relevant HLA was performed using cumulative public TCR beta family frequency.

This clonotype was obtained from a human donor in good health (CMV status not recorded). Some clones in this sample may be carry-over from other donors' samples. Sample: PBMCs. The chain employs TRBV6-1 and TRBJ2-1; 10 bases align to TRBD2. The CDR3 region is CASSERLAGYNEQFF. The CDR3 DNA sequence: TGTGCCAGCAGTGAAAGACTAGCGGGCTACAATGAGCAGTTCTTC.